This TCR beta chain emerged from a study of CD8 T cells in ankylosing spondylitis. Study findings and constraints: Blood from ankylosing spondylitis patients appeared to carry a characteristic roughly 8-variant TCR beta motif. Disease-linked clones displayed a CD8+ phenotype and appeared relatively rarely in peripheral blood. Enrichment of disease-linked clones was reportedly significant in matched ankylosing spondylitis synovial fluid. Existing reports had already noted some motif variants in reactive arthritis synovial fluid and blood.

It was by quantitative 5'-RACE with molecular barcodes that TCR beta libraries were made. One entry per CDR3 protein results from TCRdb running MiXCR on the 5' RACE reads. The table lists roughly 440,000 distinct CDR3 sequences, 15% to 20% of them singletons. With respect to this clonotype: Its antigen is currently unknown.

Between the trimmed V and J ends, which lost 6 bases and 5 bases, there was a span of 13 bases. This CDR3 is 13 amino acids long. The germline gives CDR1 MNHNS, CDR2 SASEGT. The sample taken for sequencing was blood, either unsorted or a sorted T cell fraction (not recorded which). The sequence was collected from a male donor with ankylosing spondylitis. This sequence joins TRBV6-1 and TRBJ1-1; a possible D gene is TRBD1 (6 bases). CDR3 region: CASSIQGGTEAFF. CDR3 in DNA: TGTGCCAGCAGCATACAGGGAGGGACTGAAGCTTTCTTT.